The T cell receptor beta chain described here comes from a study of blood T cell repertoires in COVID-19. Authors' processing steps: Estimated nucleated cell counts came from reference gene primer amplification. Method: immunoSEQ multiplex PCR; TCRdb's copy keeps in-frame clones and lacks some. D and trimming were read from the DNA, whereas the V and J calls and clone size are those reported in that table. The table includes under 300,000 clones, roughly 84% detected once. This clone was found once. Participants were aged about 18 to 90 years, lived in 20 to 30 US areas, and enrolled virtually. Cohorts were assigned according to the clinical history that participants reported. Two negative PCRs, clearance, or symptom resolution characterized the recovered Cohort 3 donors. The source of this sequence is a man aged 50-59 years who had recovered from COVID-19. What was sequenced was PBMCs or T cells enriched from blood (not recorded which).

CDR3 nucleotides: TGTGCCAGCAGCTCTAACAGGGTGAACACTGAAGCTTTCTTT. Translated, it gives CASSSNRVNTEAFF. The chain carries TRBV7-2 and TRBJ1-1, with TRBD1 as a possible D gene (6 bases). The germline V gene encodes CDR1 SGHTA and CDR2 FQGNSA. Trimming removed 4 bases at V and 0 bases at J, with 9 bases between. This CDR3 spans 14 amino acids.